A selection of T cell receptor beta chains follows, all from one sample in a study of blood T cell repertoires in COVID-19. Sequenced by immunoSEQ multiplex PCR; TCRdb stores in-frame clones only, minus some. Of 200,000 to 250,000 clones in the sample, roughly three quarters were seen once. Sequenced input: peripheral blood. The receptors were gathered from a woman aged 35 to 49 with active or convalescent COVID-19. Each CDR3 is given without its conserved first and last residue. D genes are given only for firm matches.

TRBV9	-	TRBJ1-6	14	ASSVEPSSYNSPLH
TRBV6-6	-	TRBJ2-6	11	ASNRAGANVLT
TRBV5-5	TRBD1	TRBJ1-5	13	ASSLDRGSNQPQH
TRBV14	TRBD1	TRBJ1-2	13	ASSQRQGSVYGYT
TRBV9	TRBD1	TRBJ2-7	12	ASSPRQGFYEQY
TRBV30	-	TRBJ2-1	10	AWSPVLNEQF
TRBV4-1	-	TRBJ2-7	11	ASSQGEVYEQY
TRBV5-1	TRBD1	TRBJ2-6	15	ASRLGQGLGGANVLT
TRBV9	-	TRBJ1-6	12	ASSVTGKNSPLH
TRBV5-1	-	TRBJ2-7	16	ASRMDGLAYPSSYEQY
TRBV4-1	-	TRBJ1-2	15	ARSRLVDSRSNYGYT
TRBV28	-	TRBJ2-5	13	ASSKSRMTQETQY
TRBV28	-	TRBJ1-2	11	ASRSGGNYGYT
TRBV11-2	-	TRBJ1-1	14	ASSLHWGDRGTEAF
TRBV4-1	-	TRBJ1-2	11	ASSQPQGHGYT
TRBV6-1	TRBD2	TRBJ2-3	14	ASSDLAGRKTDTQY
TRBV6-6	-	TRBJ1-2	12	ASLRGGARYGYT
TRBV6-1	TRBD2	TRBJ2-1	10	ASSESDGGRV
TRBV24-1	TRBD1	TRBJ2-1	14	ATSDRDRTPYNEQF
TRBV12-3/TRBV12-4	-	TRBJ2-3	11	ASGTGSTDTQY
TRBV30	-	TRBJ1-6	13	AWIIPGLTNSPLH
TRBV28	-	TRBJ1-2	11	ASTRYPNYGYT
TRBV9	TRBD2	TRBJ2-5	15	ASSVGTGLAGEETQY
TRBV7-9	TRBD2	TRBJ2-1	11	ASRGGLYNEQF
TRBV20-1	-	TRBJ1-1	12	SASWGVVNTEAF
TRBV6-5	-	TRBJ1-1	9	ASSSITEAF
TRBV19	-	TRBJ1-5	12	ASRGRAEEQPQH
TRBV1	-	TRBJ1-5	15	TSSQDPDTYSNQPQH
TRBV19	-	TRBJ1-3	19	ASSIHGSRLQGPVSGNTIY
TRBV19	-	TRBJ1-1	10	ASSMSGTEAF
TRBV9	-	TRBJ1-1	12	ASSALGQGTEAF
TRBV27	-	TRBJ2-3	15	ASSLEVAAPGTDTQY
TRBV24-1	-	TRBJ2-5	11	ATSRGNQETQY
TRBV30	TRBD1	TRBJ1-3	15	ACFRKPGQGGGNTIY
TRBV5-1	-	TRBJ2-3	13	ASSLVGLPPDTQY
TRBV28	TRBD1	TRBJ2-1	11	ASNDRADNEQF
TRBV5-1	TRBD1	TRBJ1-1	14	ASSLEEGDRGPEAF
TRBV3-1/TRBV3-2	-	TRBJ1-1	13	ASSQPKGEDTEAF
TRBV3-1/TRBV3-2	-	TRBJ2-7	9	ASSSTYEQY
TRBV27	-	TRBJ1-2	17	ASSPLLEYRVGWNYGYT
TRBV7-2	-	TRBJ1-1	12	ASSFTGRGTEAF
TRBV4-1	TRBD2	TRBJ2-3	13	ASSPSGGRTDTQY
TRBV28	-	TRBJ1-5	14	ASRDQGLRSNQPQH
TRBV5-4	TRBD2	TRBJ2-1	14	ASRASGGESYNEQF
TRBV19	-	TRBJ1-2	11	ASSPGRGYGYT